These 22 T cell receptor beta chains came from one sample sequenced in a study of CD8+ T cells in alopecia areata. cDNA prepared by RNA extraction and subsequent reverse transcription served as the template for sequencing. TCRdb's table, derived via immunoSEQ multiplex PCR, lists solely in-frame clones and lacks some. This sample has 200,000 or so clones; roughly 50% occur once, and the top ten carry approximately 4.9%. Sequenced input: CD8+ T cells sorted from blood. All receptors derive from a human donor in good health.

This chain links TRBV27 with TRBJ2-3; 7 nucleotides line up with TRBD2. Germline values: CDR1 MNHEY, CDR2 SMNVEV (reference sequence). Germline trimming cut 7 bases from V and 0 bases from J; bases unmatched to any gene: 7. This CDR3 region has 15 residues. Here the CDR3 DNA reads TGTGCCAGCAACGAGCGGGGCCCTAGCACAGATACGCAGTATTTT. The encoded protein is CASNERGPSTDTQYF.

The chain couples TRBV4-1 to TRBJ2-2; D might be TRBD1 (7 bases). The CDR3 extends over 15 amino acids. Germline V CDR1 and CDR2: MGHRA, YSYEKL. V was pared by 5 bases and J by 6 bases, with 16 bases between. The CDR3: CASSALGGGPGELFF. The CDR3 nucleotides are TGCGCCAGCAGCGCGTTAGGAGGGGGCCCCGGGGAGCTGTTTTTT.

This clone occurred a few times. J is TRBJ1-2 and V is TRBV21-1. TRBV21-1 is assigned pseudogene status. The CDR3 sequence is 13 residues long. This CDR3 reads CASSKDSNYGYTF. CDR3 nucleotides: TGTGCCAGCAGCAAAGACTCCAACTATGGCTACACCTTC.

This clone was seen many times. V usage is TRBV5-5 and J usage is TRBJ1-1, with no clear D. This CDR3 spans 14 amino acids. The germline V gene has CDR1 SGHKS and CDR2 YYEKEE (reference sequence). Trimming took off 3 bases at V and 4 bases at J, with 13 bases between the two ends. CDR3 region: CASSYGERATEAFF. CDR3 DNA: TGTGCCAGCAGCTACGGGGAGCGGGCCACTGAAGCTTTCTTT.

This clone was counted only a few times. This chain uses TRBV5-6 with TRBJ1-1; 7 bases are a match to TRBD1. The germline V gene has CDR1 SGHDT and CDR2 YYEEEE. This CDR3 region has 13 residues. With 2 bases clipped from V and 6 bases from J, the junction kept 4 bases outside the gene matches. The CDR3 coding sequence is TGTGCCAGCAGCTTAACAACAGGGGCTGAAGCTTTCTTT. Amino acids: CASSLTTGAEAFF. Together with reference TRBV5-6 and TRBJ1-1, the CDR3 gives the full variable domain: DAGVTQSPTHLIKTRGQQVTLRCSPKSGHDTVSWYQQALGQGPQFIFQYYEEEERQRGNFPDRFSGHQFPNYSSELNVNALLLGDSALYLCASSLTTGAEAFFGQGTRLTVV.

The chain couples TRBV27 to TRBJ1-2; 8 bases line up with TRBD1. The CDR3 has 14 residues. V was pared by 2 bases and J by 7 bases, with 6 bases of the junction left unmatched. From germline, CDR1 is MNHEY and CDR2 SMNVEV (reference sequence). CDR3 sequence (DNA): TGTGCCAGCAGTTTAGCCCGGACAGGGCTTGGCTACACCTTC. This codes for CASSLARTGLGYTF.

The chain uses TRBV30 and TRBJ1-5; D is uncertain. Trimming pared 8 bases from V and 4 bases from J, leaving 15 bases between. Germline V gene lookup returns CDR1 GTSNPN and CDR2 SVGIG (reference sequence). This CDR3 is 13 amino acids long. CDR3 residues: CAAAYSDNQPQHF. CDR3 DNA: TGTGCCGCTGCATACAGTGATAATCAGCCCCAGCATTTT.

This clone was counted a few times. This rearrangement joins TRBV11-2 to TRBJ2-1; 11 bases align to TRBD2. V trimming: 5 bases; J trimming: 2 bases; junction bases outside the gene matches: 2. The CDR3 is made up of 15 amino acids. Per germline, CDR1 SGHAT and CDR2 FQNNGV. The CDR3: CASSHSGGAYNEQFF. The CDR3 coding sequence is TGTGCCAGCAGCCATAGCGGGGGGGCCTACAATGAGCAGTTCTTC.

This CDR3 reads CASSFGTGGYEQYF. The CDR3 bases are TGTGCCAGCAGCTTTGGGACAGGGGGCTACGAGCAGTACTTC. The gene calls are TRBV5-6 and TRBJ2-7, with TRBD1 matching over 11 bases. The V gene's germline CDR1 is SGHDT and CDR2 YYEEEE. There are 14 residues in the CDR3. Trimming cost V 2 bases and J 3 bases; bases outside gene matches: 1.

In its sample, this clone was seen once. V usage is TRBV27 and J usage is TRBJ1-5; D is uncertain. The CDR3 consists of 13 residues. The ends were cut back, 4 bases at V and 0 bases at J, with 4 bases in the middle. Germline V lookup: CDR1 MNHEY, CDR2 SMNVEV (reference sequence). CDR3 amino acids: CASSSTSNQPQHF. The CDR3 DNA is TGTGCCAGCAGTTCCACTAGCAATCAGCCCCAGCATTTT.

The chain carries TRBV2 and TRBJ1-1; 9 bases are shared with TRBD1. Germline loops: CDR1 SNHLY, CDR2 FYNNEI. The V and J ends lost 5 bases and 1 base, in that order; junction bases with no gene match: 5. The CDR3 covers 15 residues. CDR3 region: CASSSRTGANTEAFF. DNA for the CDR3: TGTGCCAGCAGTTCCCGGACAGGGGCGAACACTGAAGCTTTCTTT.

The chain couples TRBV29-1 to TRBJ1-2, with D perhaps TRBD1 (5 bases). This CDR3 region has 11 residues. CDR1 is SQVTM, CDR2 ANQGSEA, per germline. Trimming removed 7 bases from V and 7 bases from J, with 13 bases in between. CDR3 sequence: CSDSQGGGYTF. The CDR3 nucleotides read TGCAGCGATTCCCAGGGAGGTGGCTACACCTTC.

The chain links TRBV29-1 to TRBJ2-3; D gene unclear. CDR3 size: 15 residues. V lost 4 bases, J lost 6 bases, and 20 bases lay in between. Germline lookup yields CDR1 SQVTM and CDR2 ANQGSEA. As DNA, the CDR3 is TGCAGCGTTGTTGGCTGGTCCACAAAACCCGATACGCAGTATTTT. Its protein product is CSVVGWSTKPDTQYF.

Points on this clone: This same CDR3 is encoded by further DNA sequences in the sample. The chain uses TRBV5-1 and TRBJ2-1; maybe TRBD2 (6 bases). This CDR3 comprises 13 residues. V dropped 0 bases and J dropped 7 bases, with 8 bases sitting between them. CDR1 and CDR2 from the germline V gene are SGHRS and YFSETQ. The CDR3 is CASSLGGANEQFF. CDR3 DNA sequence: TGCGCCAGCAGCTTGGGCGGGGCAAATGAGCAGTTCTTC.

The CDR3: CASSLSSKNEQYF. In DNA form, the CDR3 reads TGTGCCAGCAGTTTATCGTCTAAGAACGAGCAGTACTTC. The chain joins TRBV27 to TRBJ2-7; D ambiguous. The germline V gene has CDR1 MNHEY and CDR2 SMNVEV (reference sequence). Trimming left V 0 bases short and J 5 bases short, with 8 bases between. There are 13 residues in the CDR3.

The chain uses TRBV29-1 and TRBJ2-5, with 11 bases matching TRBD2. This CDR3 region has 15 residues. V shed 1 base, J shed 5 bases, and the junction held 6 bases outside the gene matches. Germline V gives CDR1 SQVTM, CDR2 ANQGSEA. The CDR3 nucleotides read TGCAGCGTTGAAGGGACTAGCGGGCCACGGGAGACCCAGTACTTC. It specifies CSVEGTSGPRETQYF. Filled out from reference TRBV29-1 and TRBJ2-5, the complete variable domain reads SAVISQKPSRDICQRGTSLTIQCQVDSQVTMMFWYRQQPGQSLTLIATANQGSEATYESGFVIDKFPISRPNLTFSTLTVSNMSPEDSSIYLCSVEGTSGPRETQYFGPGTRLLVL.

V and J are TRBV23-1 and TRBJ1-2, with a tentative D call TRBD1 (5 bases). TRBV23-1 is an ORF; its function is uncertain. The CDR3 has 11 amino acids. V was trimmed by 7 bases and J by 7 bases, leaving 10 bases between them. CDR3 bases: TGCGCCAGCATGGGGGATTGTGGCTACACCTTC. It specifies CASMGDCGYTF.

The CDR3 loop is CSVLGGRDLGETQYF. Here the CDR3 DNA reads TGCAGCGTACTGGGGGGCAGGGATCTGGGAGAGACCCAGTACTTC. J is TRBJ2-5 and V is TRBV29-1; D tentatively fits TRBD1 or TRBD2 (6 bases each). The CDR3 runs 15 residues. CDR1 is SQVTM and CDR2 is ANQGSEA in the germline V gene. The V end lost 6 bases, the J end lost 4 bases, and 21 bases lay between the germline ends.

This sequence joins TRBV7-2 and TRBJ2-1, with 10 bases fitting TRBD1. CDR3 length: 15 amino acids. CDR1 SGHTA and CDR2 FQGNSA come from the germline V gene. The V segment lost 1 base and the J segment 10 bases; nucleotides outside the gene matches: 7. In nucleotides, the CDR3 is TGTGCCAGCAGCTTAGGGGACAGGGGAGGAGAAGAGCAGTTCTTC. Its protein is CASSLGDRGGEEQFF. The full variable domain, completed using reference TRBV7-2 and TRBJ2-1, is GAGVSQSPSNKVTEKGKDVELRCDPISGHTALYWYRQSLGQGLEFLIYFQGNSAPDKSGLPSDRFSAERTGGSVSTLTIQRTQQEDSAVYLCASSLGDRGGEEQFFGPGTRLTVL.

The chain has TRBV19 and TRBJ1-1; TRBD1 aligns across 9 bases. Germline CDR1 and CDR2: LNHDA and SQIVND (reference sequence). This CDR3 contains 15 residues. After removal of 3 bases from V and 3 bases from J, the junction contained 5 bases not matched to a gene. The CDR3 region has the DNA TGTGCCAGTAGTATCGGGACAGGGTCGCACACTGAAGCTTTCTTT. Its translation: CASSIGTGSHTEAFF.

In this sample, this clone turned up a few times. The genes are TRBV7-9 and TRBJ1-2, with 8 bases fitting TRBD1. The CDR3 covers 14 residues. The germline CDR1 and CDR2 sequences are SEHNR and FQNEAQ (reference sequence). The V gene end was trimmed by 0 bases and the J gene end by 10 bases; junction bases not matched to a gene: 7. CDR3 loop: CASSLAAQGEFYTF. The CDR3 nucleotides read TGTGCCAGCAGCTTAGCTGCACAGGGGGAATTCTACACCTTC.

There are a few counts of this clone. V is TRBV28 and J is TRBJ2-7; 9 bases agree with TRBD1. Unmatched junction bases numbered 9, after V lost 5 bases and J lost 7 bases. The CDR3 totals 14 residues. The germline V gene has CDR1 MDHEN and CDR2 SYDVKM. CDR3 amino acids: CASSSRGQGEEQYF. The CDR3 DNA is TGTGCCAGCAGTAGTCGGGGACAGGGAGAAGAGCAGTACTTC.